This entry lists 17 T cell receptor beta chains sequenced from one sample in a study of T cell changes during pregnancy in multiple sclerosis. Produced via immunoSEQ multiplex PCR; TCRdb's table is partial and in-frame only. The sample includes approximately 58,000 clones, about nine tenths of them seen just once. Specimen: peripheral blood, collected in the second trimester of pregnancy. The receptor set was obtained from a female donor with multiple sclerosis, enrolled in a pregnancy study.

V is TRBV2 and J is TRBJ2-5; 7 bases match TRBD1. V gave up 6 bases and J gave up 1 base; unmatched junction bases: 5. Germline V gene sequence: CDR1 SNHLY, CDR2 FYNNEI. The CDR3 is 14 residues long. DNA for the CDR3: TGTGCCAGCAGCCGGGACAGTTCCCAAGAGACCCAGTACTTC. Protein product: CASSRDSSQETQYF.

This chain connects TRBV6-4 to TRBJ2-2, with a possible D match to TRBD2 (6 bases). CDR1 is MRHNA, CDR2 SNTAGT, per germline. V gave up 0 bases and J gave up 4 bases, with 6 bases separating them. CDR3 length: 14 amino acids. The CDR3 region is CASSDSTSTGELFF. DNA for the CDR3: TGTGCCAGCAGTGACTCGACTAGCACCGGGGAGCTGTTTTTT.

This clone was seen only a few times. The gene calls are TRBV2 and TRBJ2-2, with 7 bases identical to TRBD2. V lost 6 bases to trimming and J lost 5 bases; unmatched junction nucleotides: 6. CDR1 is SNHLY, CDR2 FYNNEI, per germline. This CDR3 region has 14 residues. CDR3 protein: CASRGTSETGELFF. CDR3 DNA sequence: TGTGCCAGCAGAGGAACTAGCGAAACCGGGGAGCTGTTTTTT.

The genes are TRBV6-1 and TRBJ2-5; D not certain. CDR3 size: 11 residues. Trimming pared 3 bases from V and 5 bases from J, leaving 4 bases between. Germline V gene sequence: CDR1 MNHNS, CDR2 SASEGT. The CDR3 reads CASSDVETQYF. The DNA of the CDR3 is TGTGCCAGCAGTGACGTGGAGACCCAGTACTTC.

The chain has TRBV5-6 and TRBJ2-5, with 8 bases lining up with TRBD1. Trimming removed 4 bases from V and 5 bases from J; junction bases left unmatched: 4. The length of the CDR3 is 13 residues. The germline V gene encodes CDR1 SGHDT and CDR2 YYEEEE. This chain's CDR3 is CASSPTGVETQYF. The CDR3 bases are TGTGCCAGCAGCCCGACAGGGGTTGAGACCCAGTACTTC.

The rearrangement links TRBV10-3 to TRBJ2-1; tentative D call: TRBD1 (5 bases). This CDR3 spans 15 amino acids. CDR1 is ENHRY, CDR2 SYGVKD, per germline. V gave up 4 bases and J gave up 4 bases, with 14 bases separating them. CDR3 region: CAISALDIAYNEQFF. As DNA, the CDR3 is TGTGCCATCAGTGCTCTGGACATTGCTTACAATGAGCAGTTCTTC.

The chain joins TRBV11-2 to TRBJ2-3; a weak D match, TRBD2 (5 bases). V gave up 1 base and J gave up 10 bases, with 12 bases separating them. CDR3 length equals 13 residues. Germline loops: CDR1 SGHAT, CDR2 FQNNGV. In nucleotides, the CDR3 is TGTGCCAGCAGCTTAGCTGCGGGTGGTGCGCAGTATTTT. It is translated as CASSLAAGGAQYF. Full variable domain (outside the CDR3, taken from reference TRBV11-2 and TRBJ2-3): EAGVAQSPRYKIIEKRQSVAFWCNPISGHATLYWYQQILGQGPKLLIQFQNNGVVDDSQLPKDRFSAERLKGVDSTLKIQPAKLEDSAVYLCASSLAAGGAQYFGPGTRLTVL.

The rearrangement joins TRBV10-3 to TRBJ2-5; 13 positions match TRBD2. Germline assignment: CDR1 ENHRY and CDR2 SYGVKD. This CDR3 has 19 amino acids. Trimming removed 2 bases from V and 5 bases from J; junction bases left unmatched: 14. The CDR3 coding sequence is TGTGCCATCAGTGAGGGGACTAGCGGGAAAACTGGAGAGCGGGAGACCCAGTACTTC. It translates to CAISEGTSGKTGERETQYF.

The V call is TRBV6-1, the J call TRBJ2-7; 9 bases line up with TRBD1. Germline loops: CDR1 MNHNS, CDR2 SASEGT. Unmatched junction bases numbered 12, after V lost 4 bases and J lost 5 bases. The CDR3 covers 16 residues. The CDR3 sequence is CASSGGDGTGRHEQYF. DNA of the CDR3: TGTGCCAGCAGTGGGGGGGACGGGACAGGGAGGCACGAGCAGTACTTC.

The CDR3 loop is CASSFLGAQGYTF. CDR3 coding DNA: TGTGCCAGCAGTTTTTTGGGGGCTCAGGGCTACACCTTC. The V and J genes are TRBV28 and TRBJ1-2; D may be TRBD1 (6 bases). The CDR3 runs 13 residues. Germline CDR1 reads MDHEN; CDR2 reads SYDVKM. V dropped 3 bases and J dropped 8 bases, with 13 bases sitting between them.

The CDR3, as DNA: TGCAGCGTAACAGGGGGCGATGACATGGACTACACCTTC. Translated, it gives CSVTGGDDMDYTF. The V call is TRBV29-1, the J call TRBJ1-2; 9 bases match TRBD1. The germline gives CDR1 SQVTM, CDR2 ANQGSEA. CDR3 length: 13 residues. V was pared by 6 bases and J by 10 bases, with 12 bases of the junction left unmatched.

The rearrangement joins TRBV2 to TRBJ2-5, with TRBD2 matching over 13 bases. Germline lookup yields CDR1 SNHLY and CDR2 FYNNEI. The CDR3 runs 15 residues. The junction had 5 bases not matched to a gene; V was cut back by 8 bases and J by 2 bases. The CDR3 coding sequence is TGTGCCAGCGGAACTAGCGGGAGGGTTCAAGAGACCCAGTACTTC. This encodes CASGTSGRVQETQYF.

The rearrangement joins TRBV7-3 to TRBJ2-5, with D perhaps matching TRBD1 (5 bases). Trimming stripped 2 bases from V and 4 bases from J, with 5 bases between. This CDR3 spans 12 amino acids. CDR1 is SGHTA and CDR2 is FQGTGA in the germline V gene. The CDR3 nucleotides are TGTGCCAGCAGCTTAGACAGAGAGACCCAGTACTTC. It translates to CASSLDRETQYF.

CDR3 region: CASSSANRGHEQFF. The DNA of the CDR3 is TGCGCCAGCAGCTCCGCAAACAGGGGGCATGAGCAGTTCTTC. This sequence joins TRBV4-3 and TRBJ2-1; the match to TRBD1 covers 9 bases. Germline V gene sequence: CDR1 LGHNA, CDR2 YSLEER. The V gene end was trimmed by 5 bases and the J gene end by 8 bases; junction bases not matched to a gene: 7. This CDR3 has 14 residues.

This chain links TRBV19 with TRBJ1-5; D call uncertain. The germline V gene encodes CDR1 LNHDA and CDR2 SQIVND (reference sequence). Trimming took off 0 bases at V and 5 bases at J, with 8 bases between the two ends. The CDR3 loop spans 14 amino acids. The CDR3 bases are TGTGCCAGTAGTATAGAGAGGAGGGATCAGCCCCAGCATTTT. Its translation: CASSIERRDQPQHF.

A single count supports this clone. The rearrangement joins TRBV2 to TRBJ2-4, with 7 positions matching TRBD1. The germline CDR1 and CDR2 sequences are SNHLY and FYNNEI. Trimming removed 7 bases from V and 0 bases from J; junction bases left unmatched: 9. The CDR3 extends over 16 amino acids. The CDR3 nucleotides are TGTGCCAGCACCAAAAGGGACAGTTTAGCCAAAAACATTCAGTACTTC. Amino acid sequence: CASTKRDSLAKNIQYF. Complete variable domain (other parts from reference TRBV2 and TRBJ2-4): EPEVTQTPSHQVTQMGQEVILRCVPISNHLYFYWYRQILGQKVEFLVSFYNNEISEKSEIFDDQFSVERPDGSNFTLKIRSTKLEDSAMYFCASTKRDSLAKNIQYFGAGTRLSVL.

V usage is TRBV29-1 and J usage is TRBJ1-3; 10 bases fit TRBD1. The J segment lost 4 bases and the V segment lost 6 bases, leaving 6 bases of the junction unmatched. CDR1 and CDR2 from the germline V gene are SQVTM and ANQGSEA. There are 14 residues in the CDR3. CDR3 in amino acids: CSVPGQGGGNTIYF. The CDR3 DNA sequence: TGCAGCGTCCCCGGACAGGGGGGAGGAAACACCATATATTTT.